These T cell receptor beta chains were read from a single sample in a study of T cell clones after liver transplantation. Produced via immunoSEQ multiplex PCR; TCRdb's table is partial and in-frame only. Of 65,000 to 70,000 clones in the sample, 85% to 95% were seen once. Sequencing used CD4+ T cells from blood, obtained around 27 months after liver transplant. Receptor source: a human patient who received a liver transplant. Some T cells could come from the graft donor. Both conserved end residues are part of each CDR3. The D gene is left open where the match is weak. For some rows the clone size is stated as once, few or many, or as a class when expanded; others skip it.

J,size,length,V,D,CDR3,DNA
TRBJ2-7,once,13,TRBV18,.,CASSLGQNYEQYF,TGTGCCAGCTCACTCGGACAGAACTACGAGCAGTACTTC
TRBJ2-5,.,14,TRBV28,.,CASSSMTGRQTQYF,TGTGCCAGCAGTTCAATGACAGGAAGGCAGACCCAGTACTTC
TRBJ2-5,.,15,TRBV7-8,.,CASSLRGLYQETQYF,TGTGCCAGCAGCTTGAGGGGTTTGTACCAAGAGACCCAGTACTTC
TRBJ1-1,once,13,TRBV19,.,CASSVKLNTEAFF,TGTGCCAGTTCGGTAAAGCTGAACACTGAAGCTTTCTTT
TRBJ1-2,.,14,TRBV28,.,CASSLPGSNYGYTF,TGTGCCAGCAGTTTACCCGGGTCTAACTATGGCTACACCTTC
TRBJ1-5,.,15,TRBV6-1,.,CASSETGHSNQPQHF,TGTGCCAGCAGTGAGACAGGACATAGCAATCAGCCCCAGCATTTT
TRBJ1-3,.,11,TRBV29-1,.,CSVEAANTIYF,TGCAGCGTTGAGGCGGCAAACACCATATATTTT
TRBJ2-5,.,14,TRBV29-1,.,CSVLGGAVGETQYF,TGCAGCGTGTTGGGGGGCGCGGTAGGGGAGACCCAGTACTTC
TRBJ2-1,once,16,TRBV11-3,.,CASSLVSGWDGNEQFF,TGTGCCAGCAGCTTGGTGAGCGGTTGGGACGGCAATGAGCAGTTCTTC
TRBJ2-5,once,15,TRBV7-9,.,CASSPREGYVETQYF,TGTGCCAGCAGCCCCAGGGAAGGGTACGTTGAGACCCAGTACTTC
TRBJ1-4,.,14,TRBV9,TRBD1,CASSVSQGVEKLFF,TGTGCCAGCAGCGTAAGTCAGGGGGTTGAAAAACTGTTTTTT
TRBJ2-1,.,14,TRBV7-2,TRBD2,CASSFGTTHNEQFF,TGTGCCAGCAGCTTCGGGACTACACACAATGAGCAGTTCTTC
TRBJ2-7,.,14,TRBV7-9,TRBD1,CASSLGQGYGEQYF,TGTGCCAGCAGCTTAGGACAGGGGTACGGCGAGCAGTACTTC
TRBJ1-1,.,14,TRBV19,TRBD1,CASSPGTANTEAFF,TGTGCCAGTAGTCCCGGGACAGCGAACACTGAAGCTTTCTTT
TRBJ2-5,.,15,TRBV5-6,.,CASSIPGADQETQYF,TGTGCCAGCAGCATCCCGGGGGCGGACCAAGAGACCCAGTACTTC
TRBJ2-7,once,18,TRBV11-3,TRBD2,CASSPGLAGGPYPLEQYF,TGTGCCAGCAGCCCCGGACTAGCGGGAGGGCCCTACCCTCTCGAGCAGTACTTC
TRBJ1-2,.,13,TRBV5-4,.,CASSSPGTGGYTF,TGTGCCAGCAGCTCACCAGGGACGGGCGGCTACACCTTC
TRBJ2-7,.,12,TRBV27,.,CASSSQGAEQYF,TGTGCCAGCAGTTCCCAGGGCGCCGAGCAGTACTTC
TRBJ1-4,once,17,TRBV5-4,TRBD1,CASSRALGQGINEKLFF,TGTGCCAGCAGCCGCGCCCTCGGACAGGGGATAAATGAAAAACTGTTTTTT
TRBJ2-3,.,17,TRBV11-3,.,CASSLRPAGAGYDTQYF,TGTGCCAGCAGCTTACGCCCTGCTGGGGCGGGATACGATACGCAGTATTTT
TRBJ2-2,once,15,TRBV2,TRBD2,CASMTGLASTGELFF,TGTGCCAGCATGACGGGACTAGCGAGCACCGGGGAGCTGTTTTTT
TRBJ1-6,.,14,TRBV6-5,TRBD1,CASTKTNRGSPLHF,TGTGCCAGCACCAAAACGAACAGGGGTTCACCCCTCCACTTT
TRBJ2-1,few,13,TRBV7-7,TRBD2,CASSLSGSGEQFF,TGTGCTAGCAGCTTGAGCGGGAGTGGTGAGCAGTTCTTC
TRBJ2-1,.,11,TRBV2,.,CASSVGNEQFF,TGTGCCAGCAGTGTCGGCAATGAGCAGTTCTTC
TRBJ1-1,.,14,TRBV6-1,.,CASSDVSLNTEAFF,TGTGCCAGCAGTGACGTCAGCCTGAACACTGAAGCTTTCTTT
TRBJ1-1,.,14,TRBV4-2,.,CASSQTGANTEAFF,TGTGCCAGCAGCCAGACCGGGGCTAACACTGAAGCTTTCTTT
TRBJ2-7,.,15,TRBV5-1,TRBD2,CASSLGTSGNHEQYF,TGCGCCAGCAGCTTGGGGACTAGCGGGAACCACGAGCAGTACTTC
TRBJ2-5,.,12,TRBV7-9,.,CASSLLGETQYF,TGTGCCAGCAGCCTACTTGGCGAGACCCAGTACTTC
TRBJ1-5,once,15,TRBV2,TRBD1,CASSRTGGLGQPQHF,TGTGCCAGCAGCCGAACAGGGGGTTTAGGTCAGCCCCAGCATTTT
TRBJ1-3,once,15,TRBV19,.,CASSIGGFTGNTIYF,TGTGCCAGTAGTATAGGGGGGTTTACTGGAAACACCATATATTTT
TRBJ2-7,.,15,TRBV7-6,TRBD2,CASSLGTSGLYEQYF,TGTGCCAGCAGCTTAGGAACTAGCGGGCTATACGAGCAGTACTTC
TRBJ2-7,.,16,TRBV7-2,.,CASTLSLERAAYEQYF,TGTGCCAGCACCCTCTCCTTAGAGCGAGCAGCCTACGAGCAGTACTTC
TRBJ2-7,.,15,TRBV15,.,CATSRVYRSSYEQYF,TGTGCCACCAGCAGAGTATATCGGAGCTCCTACGAGCAGTACTTC
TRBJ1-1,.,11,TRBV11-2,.,CASSFEGGAFF,TGTGCCAGCAGCTTCGAGGGGGGTGCTTTCTTT
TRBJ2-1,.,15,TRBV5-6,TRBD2,CASSWTSGRVNEQFF,TGTGCCAGCAGCTGGACTAGCGGGAGGGTCAATGAGCAGTTCTTC
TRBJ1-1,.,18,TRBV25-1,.,CASRSEGLSGGLYTEAFF,TGTGCCAGCAGGAGTGAAGGGTTGTCCGGGGGCCTGTACACTGAAGCTTTCTTT
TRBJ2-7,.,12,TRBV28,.,CASKAGTYEQYF,TGTGCCAGCAAGGCAGGAACATACGAGCAGTACTTC
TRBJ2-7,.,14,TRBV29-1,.,CSAVGMGSSYEQYF,TGCAGCGCTGTGGGAATGGGGAGCTCCTACGAGCAGTACTTC
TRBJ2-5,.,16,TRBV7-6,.,CASSLVGGNLRETQYF,TGTGCCAGCAGCTTAGTTGGCGGGAACCTTCGGGAGACCCAGTACTTC
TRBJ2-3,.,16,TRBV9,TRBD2,CASSPDLSGSADTQYF,TGTGCCAGCAGCCCCGATTTGAGCGGGAGCGCAGATACGCAGTATTTT
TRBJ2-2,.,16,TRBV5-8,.,CASTGGPDPNTGELFF,TGTGCCAGCACCGGGGGCCCAGACCCGAACACCGGGGAGCTGTTTTTT
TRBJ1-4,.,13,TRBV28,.,CASTARVHEKLFF,TGTGCCAGCACCGCCAGGGTCCATGAAAAACTGTTTTTT
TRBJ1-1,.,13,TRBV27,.,CASSLFGYTEAFF,TGTGCCAGCAGTTTATTCGGATACACTGAAGCTTTCTTT
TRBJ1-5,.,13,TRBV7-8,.,CASSSPELQPQHF,TGTGCCAGCAGCTCCCCAGAGCTACAGCCCCAGCATTTT
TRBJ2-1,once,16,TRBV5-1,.,CASSLTGSSSYNEQFF,TGCGCCAGCAGCTTAACAGGGTCAAGCTCCTACAATGAGCAGTTCTTC
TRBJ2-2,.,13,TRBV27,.,CASRGANTGELFF,TGTGCCAGCAGAGGCGCGAACACCGGGGAGCTGTTTTTT
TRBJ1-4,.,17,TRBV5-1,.,CASKRDGSTTTNEKLFF,TGCGCCAGCAAACGGGACGGATCCACAACAACTAATGAAAAACTGTTTTTT
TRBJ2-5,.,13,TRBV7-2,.,CASSFMGGETQYF,TGTGCCAGCAGCTTTATGGGGGGAGAGACCCAGTACTTC
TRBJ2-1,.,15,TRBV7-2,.,CASSNGGGSYNEQFF,TGTGCCAGCAGCAATGGGGGAGGCTCCTACAATGAGCAGTTCTTC
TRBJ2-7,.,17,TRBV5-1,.,CASSLRTLTAYSYEQYF,TGCGCCAGCAGCTTGAGGACTCTAACCGCGTACTCCTACGAGCAGTACTTC
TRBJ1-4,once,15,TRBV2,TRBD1,CASSALTGVGEKLFF,TGTGCCAGCAGTGCCTTGACAGGGGTTGGAGAAAAACTGTTTTTT
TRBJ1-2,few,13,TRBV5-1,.,CASSMDSYYGYTF,TGCGCCAGCAGCATGGACAGCTACTATGGCTACACCTTC
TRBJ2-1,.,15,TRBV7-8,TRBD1,CASSRDRGKYGEQFF,TGTGCCAGCAGCCGAGACAGGGGAAAGTACGGGGAGCAGTTCTTC
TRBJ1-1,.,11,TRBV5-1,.,CASSENGEAFF,TGCGCCAGCAGTGAGAACGGTGAAGCTTTCTTT
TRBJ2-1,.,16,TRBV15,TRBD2,CATSRAGTSGRREQFF,TGTGCCACCAGCAGAGCCGGGACTAGCGGGAGACGTGAGCAGTTCTTC
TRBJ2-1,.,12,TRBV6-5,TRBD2,CASSGGLGGQFF,TGTGCCAGCAGTGGGGGACTAGGCGGGCAGTTCTTC